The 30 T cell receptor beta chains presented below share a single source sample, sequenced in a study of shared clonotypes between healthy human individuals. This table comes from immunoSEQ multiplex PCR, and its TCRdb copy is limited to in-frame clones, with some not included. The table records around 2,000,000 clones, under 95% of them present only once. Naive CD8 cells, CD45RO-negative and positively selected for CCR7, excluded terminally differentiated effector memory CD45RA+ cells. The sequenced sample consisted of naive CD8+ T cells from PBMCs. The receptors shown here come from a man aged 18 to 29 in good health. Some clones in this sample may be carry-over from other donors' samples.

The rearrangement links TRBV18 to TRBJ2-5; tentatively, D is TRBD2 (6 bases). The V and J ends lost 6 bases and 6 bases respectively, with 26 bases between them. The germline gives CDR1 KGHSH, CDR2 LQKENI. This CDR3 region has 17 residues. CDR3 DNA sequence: TGTGCCAGCTCCCTCCCACCGGGGGAGGCCATGGAGAAGACCCAGTACTTC. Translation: CASSLPPGEAMEKTQYF.

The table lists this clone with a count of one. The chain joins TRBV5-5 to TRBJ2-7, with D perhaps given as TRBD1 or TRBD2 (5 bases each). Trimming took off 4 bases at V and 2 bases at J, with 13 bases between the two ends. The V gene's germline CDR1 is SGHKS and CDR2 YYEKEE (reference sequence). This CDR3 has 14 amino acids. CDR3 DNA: TGTGCCAGCAGCCCCGGGGCATCCGCCTACGAGCAGTACTTC. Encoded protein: CASSPGASAYEQYF.

CDR3 nucleotides: TGCGCCAGCAGCCTTCGACTAGCTCTCTCGGACGAGCAGTACTTC. Protein sequence: CASSLRLALSDEQYF. This chain uses TRBV4-1 with TRBJ2-7; 7 nucleotides line up with TRBD2. CDR3 length: 15 amino acids. From germline, CDR1 is MGHRA and CDR2 YSYEKL. V was clipped by 4 bases and J by 5 bases; unmatched bases: 11.

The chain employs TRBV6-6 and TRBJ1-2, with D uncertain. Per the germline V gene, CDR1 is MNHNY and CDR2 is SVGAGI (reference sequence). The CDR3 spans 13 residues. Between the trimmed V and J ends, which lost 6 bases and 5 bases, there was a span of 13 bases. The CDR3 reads CASRRAVDYGYTF. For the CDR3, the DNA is TGTGCCAGCAGACGGGCAGTCGATTATGGCTACACCTTC.

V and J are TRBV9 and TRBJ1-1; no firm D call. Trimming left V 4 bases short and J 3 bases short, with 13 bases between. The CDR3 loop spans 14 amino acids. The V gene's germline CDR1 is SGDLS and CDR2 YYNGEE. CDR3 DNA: TGTGCCAGCAGCTACAGACCTCACGACACTGAAGCTTTCTTT. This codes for CASSYRPHDTEAFF.

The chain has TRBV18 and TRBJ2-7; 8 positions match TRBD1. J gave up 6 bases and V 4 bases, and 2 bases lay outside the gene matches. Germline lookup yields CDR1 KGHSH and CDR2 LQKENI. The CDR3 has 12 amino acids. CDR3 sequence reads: CASSQDRGEQYF. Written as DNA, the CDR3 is TGTGCCAGCTCACAAGACAGGGGCGAGCAGTACTTC.

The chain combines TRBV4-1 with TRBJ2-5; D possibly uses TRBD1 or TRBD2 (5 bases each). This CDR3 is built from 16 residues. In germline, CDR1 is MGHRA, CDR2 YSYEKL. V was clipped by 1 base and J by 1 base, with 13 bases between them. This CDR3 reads CASSQVPAGTQETQYF. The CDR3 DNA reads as TGCGCCAGCAGCCAAGTCCCGGCCGGGACCCAAGAGACCCAGTACTTC.

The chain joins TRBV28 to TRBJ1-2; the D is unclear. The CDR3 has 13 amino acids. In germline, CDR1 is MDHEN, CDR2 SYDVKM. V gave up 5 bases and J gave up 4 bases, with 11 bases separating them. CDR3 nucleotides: TGTGCCAGCAGTCCCCTGCCAGTCTATGGCTACACCTTC. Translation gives CASSPLPVYGYTF.

CDR3 region: CASSVDSEGPGNTIYF. CDR3 coding DNA: TGTGCCAGCAGCGTAGACAGTGAGGGGCCTGGAAACACCATATATTTT. The chain has TRBV9 and TRBJ1-3, with D maybe TRBD1 (5 bases). The length of the CDR3 is 16 residues. V was trimmed by 0 bases and J by 2 bases, leaving 12 bases between them. Germline CDR1 is SGDLS and CDR2 is YYNGEE.

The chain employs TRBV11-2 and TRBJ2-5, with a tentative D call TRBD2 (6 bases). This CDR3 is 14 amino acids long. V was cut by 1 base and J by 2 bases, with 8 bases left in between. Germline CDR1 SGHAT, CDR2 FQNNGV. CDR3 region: CASSLGAGQETQYF. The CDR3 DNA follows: TGTGCCAGCAGCTTAGGGGCGGGACAAGAGACCCAGTACTTC.

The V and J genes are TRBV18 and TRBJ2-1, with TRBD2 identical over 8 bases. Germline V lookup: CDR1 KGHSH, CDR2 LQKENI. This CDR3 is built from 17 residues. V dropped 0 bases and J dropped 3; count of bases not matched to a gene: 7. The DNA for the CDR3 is TGTGCCAGCTCACCACCTGAGCGGGAGAAGATCTACAATGAGCAGTTCTTC. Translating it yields CASSPPEREKIYNEQFF. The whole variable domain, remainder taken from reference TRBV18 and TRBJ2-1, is NAGVMQNPRHLVRRRGQEARLRCSPMKGHSHVYWYRQLPEEGLKFMVYLQKENIIDESGMPKERFSAEFPKEGPSILRIQQVVRGDSAAYFCASSPPEREKIYNEQFFGPGTRLTVL.

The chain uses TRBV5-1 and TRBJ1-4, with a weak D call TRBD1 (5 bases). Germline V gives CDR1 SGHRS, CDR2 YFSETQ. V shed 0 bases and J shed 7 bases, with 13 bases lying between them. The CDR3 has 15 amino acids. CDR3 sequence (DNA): TGCGCCAGCAGCTTGGGAGGCATTGGGGGTGAAAAACTGTTTTTT. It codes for CASSLGGIGGEKLFF.

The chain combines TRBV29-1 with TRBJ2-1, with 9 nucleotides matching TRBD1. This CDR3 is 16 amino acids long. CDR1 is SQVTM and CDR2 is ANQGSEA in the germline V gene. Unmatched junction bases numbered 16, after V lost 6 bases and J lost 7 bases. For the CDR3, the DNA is TGCAGCGTACTACCGGGACAGGGCCCTACTGGGAATGAGCAGTTCTTC. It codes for CSVLPGQGPTGNEQFF.

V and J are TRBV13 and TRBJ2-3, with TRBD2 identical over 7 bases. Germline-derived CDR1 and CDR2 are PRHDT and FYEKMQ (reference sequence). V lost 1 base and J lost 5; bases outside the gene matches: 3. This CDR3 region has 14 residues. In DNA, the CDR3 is TGTGCCAGCAGCTTAGAGGCGGGAGAAGATACGCAGTATTTT. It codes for CASSLEAGEDTQYF.

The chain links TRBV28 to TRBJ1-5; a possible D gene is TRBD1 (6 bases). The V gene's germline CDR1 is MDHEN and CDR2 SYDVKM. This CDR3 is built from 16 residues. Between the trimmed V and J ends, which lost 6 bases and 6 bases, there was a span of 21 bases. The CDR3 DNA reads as TGTGCCAGCAGAGCTTTTAGGACCAGGGGAATTCAGCCCCAGCATTTT. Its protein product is CASRAFRTRGIQPQHF.

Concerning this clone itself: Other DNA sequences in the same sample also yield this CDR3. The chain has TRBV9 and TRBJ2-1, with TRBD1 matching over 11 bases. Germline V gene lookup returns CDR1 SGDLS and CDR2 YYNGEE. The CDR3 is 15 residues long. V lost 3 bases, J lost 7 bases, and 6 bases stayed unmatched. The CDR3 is CASSAGTGGFNEQFF. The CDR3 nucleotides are TGTGCCAGCAGCGCTGGGACAGGGGGTTTTAATGAGCAGTTCTTC.

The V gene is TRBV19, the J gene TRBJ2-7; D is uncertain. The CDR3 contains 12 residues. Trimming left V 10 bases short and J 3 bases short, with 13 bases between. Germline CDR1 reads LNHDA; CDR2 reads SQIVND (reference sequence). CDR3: CATGSAFYEQYF. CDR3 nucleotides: TGTGCCACTGGCAGTGCCTTCTACGAGCAGTACTTC.

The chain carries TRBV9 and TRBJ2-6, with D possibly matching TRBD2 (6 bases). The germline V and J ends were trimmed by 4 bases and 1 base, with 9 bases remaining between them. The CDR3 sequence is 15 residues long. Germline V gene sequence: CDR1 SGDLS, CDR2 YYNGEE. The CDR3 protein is CASSFRESGANVLTF. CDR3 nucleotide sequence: TGTGCCAGCAGCTTCCGGGAGTCTGGGGCCAACGTCCTGACTTTC.

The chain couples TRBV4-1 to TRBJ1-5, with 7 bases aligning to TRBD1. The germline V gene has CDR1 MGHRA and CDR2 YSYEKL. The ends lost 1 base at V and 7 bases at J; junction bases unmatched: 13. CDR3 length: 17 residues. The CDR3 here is CASSQVGVGQGEQPQHF. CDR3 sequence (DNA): TGCGCCAGCAGCCAAGTCGGAGTAGGCCAGGGGGAACAGCCCCAGCATTTT.

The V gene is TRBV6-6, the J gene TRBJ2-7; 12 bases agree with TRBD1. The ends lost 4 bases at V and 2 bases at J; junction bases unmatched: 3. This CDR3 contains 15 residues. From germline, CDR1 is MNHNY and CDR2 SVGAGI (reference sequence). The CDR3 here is CASSSRDRGPYEQYF. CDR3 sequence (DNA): TGTGCCAGCAGTTCCAGGGACAGGGGGCCCTACGAGCAGTACTTC.

CDR3 loop: CASSQEPGGAYEQYF. The CDR3 DNA is TGCGCCAGCAGCCAAGAGCCAGGGGGCGCCTACGAGCAGTACTTC. The chain has TRBV4-1 and TRBJ2-7, with 8 bases matching TRBD1. Germline trimming cut 0 bases from V and 2 bases from J; bases unmatched to any gene: 3. The CDR3 is made up of 15 amino acids. Germline V gene lookup returns CDR1 MGHRA and CDR2 YSYEKL.

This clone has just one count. CDR3 sequence reads: CASSEVGVWTVSSYEQYF. For the CDR3, the DNA is TGTGCCAGCAGTGAAGTAGGGGTTTGGACTGTTTCTTCCTACGAGCAGTACTTC. The chain couples TRBV6-1 to TRBJ2-7; D assignment may be TRBD1 or TRBD2 (5 bases each). CDR1 and CDR2 (germline): MNHNS, SASEGT. The germline V and J ends were trimmed by 1 base and 1 base, with 20 bases remaining between them. The length of the CDR3 is 18 residues.

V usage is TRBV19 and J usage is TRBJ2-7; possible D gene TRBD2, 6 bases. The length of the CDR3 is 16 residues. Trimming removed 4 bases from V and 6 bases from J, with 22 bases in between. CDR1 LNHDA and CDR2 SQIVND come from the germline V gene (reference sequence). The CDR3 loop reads CASSTPGDLPTGEQYF. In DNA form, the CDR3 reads TGTGCCAGTAGTACCCCGGGGGACCTGCCTACGGGCGAGCAGTACTTC.

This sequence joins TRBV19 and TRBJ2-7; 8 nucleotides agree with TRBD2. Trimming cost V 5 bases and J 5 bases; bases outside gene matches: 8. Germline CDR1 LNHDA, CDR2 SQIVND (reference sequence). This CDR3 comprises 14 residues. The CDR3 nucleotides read TGTGCCAGTAGTTTGAGCGGGAGTGCGGACGAGCAGTACTTC. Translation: CASSLSGSADEQYF.

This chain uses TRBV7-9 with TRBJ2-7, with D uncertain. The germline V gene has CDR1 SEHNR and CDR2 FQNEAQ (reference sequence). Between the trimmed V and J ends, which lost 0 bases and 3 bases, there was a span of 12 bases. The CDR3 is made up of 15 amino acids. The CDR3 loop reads CASSLALGSIYEQYF. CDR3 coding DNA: TGTGCCAGCAGCTTAGCGCTCGGCAGCATCTACGAGCAGTACTTC.

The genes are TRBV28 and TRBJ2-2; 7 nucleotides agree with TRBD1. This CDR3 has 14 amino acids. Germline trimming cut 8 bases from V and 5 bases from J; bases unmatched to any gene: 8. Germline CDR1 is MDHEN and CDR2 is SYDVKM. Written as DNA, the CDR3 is TGTGCCAGCGGAGTACAGGGGTGGACCGGGGAGCTGTTTTTT. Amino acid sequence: CASGVQGWTGELFF.

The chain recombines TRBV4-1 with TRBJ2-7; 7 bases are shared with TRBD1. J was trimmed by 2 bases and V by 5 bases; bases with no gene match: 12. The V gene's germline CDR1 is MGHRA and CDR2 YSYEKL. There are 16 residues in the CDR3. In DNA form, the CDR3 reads TGCGCCAGCAGCATAAACATGGGACAGTTAGCCTACGAGCAGTACTTC. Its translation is CASSINMGQLAYEQYF.

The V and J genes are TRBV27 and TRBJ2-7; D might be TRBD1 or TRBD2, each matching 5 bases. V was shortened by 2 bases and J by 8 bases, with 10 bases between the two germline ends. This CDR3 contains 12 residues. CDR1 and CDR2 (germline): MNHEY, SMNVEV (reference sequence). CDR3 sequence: CASSLVSGQQYF. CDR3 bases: TGTGCCAGCAGTTTAGTCTCGGGACAGCAGTACTTC.

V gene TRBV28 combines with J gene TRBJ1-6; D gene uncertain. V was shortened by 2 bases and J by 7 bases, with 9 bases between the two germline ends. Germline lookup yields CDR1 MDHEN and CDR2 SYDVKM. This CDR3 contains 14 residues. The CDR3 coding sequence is TGTGCCAGCAGTTTAGACCACAGAAATTCACCCCTCCACTTT. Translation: CASSLDHRNSPLHF.

CDR3 loop: CASSQDGRGEAPYEQYF. CDR3 coding DNA: TGCGCCAGCAGCCAAGATGGGAGGGGGGAGGCACCATACGAGCAGTACTTC. The genes are TRBV4-1 and TRBJ2-7; possibly TRBD2 for D (7 bases). CDR3 size: 17 residues. Germline CDR1 is MGHRA and CDR2 is YSYEKL. Deletions cut 0 bases from V and 4 bases from J, with 19 bases between.